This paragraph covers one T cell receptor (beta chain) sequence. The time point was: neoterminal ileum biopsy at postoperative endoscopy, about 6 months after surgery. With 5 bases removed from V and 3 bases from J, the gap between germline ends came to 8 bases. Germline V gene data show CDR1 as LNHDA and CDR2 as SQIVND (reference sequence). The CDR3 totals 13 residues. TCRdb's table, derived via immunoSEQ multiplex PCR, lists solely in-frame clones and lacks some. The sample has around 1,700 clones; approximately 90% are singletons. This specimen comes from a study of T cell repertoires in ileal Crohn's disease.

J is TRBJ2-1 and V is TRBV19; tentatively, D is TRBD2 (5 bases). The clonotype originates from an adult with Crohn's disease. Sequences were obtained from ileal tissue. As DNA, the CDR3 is TGTGCCAGTAGTCCAGGAGGCTACAATGAGCAGTTCTTC. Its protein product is CASSPGGYNEQFF. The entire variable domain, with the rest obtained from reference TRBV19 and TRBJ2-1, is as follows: DGGITQSPKYLFRKEGQNVTLSCEQNLNHDAMYWYRQDPGQGLRLIYYSQIVNDFQKGDIAEGYSVSREKKESFPLTVTSAQKNPTAFYLCASSPGGYNEQFFGPGTRLTVL.